The 14 T cell receptor beta chains below were found in one sample sequenced in a study of radiotherapy plus CTLA-4 blockade in lung cancer. The method was immunoSEQ multiplex PCR; TCRdb's version includes in-frame clones alone and lacks a portion of them. Altogether roughly 30,000 clones are present, 75% to 85% being singletons, with the ten largest covering around 24%. The source was peripheral blood, collected from a patient treated with radiotherapy plus ipilimumab. The receptors here all came from a human donor with non-small cell lung cancer that progressed on radiotherapy plus ipilimumab.

This clone appeared a single time. The chain combines TRBV4-1 with TRBJ2-7; 13 positions agree with TRBD2. V shed 3 bases, J shed 3 bases, and the junction held 2 bases outside the gene matches. The germline V gene encodes CDR1 MGHRA and CDR2 YSYEKL. The CDR3 is 15 amino acids. For the CDR3, the DNA is TGCGCCAGCAGCCAGGGACTAGCGGGAAGCTACGAGCAGTACTTC. This gives the protein CASSQGLAGSYEQYF.

V is TRBV6-6 and J is TRBJ1-1; 10 positions agree with TRBD1. Germline CDR1 is MNHNY and CDR2 is SVGAGI (reference sequence). Trimming at V came to 7 bases and at J to 5 bases, leaving 10 bases not matched to a gene. This CDR3 is 15 amino acids long. Here the CDR3 reads CASNSGTGASTEAFF. The CDR3 DNA reads TGTGCCAGCAATTCCGGGACAGGGGCTAGTACTGAAGCTTTCTTT.

The chain carries TRBV4-3 and TRBJ1-4; D unresolved. CDR1 and CDR2 from the germline V gene are LGHNA and YSLEER. The germline V and J ends were trimmed by 8 bases and 4 bases, with 14 bases remaining between them. The CDR3 has 14 residues. This CDR3 is CASGQSGSNEKLFF. Written as DNA, the CDR3 is TGCGCCAGCGGTCAGTCAGGCAGTAATGAAAAACTGTTTTTT.

The J gene is TRBJ2-1, the V gene TRBV7-9, with a tentative D call TRBD1 (6 bases). V lost 1 base, J lost 4 bases, and 23 bases lay in between. Germline V CDR1 and CDR2: SEHNR, FQNEAQ (reference sequence). The CDR3 contains 19 residues. CDR3 in amino acids: CASSLVIGGAQGLYNEQFF. DNA for the CDR3: TGTGCCAGCAGCTTAGTAATCGGTGGGGCCCAGGGGCTATACAATGAGCAGTTCTTC.

V usage is TRBV5-1 and J usage is TRBJ1-4; D gene ambiguous. Trimming pared 0 bases from V and 2 bases from J, leaving 14 bases between. CDR1 is SGHRS, CDR2 YFSETQ, per germline. The CDR3 extends over 17 amino acids. The CDR3 DNA reads TGCGCCAGCAGCTTGGGCACGGTTGATTCTACTAATGAAAAACTGTTTTTT. This gives the protein CASSLGTVDSTNEKLFF.

The rearrangement uses TRBV28 and TRBJ2-7; D remains unclear. V was pared by 2 bases and J by 3 bases, with 17 bases between. This CDR3 is 16 amino acids long. Germline CDR1 and CDR2: MDHEN and SYDVKM. CDR3 coding DNA: TGTGCCAGCAGTTTAGCGGACGCTATGGCCCTCTACGAGCAGTACTTC. Protein sequence: CASSLADAMALYEQYF.

V gene TRBV28 combines with J gene TRBJ2-5; the D gene is possibly TRBD1 (7 bases). The V and J ends lost 5 bases and 4 bases respectively, with 14 bases between them. The germline V gene encodes CDR1 MDHEN and CDR2 SYDVKM. The CDR3 runs to 14 residues. CDR3 sequence: CASSTRQGGETQYF. For the CDR3, the DNA is TGTGCCAGCAGTACTCGACAGGGAGGAGAGACCCAGTACTTC.

The chain recombines TRBV4-1 with TRBJ2-7; 7 bases agree with TRBD2. The germline V gene has CDR1 MGHRA and CDR2 YSYEKL. CDR3 length: 15 amino acids. The V segment lost 1 base and the J segment 0 bases; nucleotides outside the gene matches: 3. The CDR3 bases are TGCGCCAGCAGCCAAGTGGGCGGGAGCTCCTACGAGCAGTACTTC. Translated: CASSQVGGSSYEQYF.

In its sample, this clone was seen a few times. J is TRBJ2-7 and V is TRBV9; 9 nucleotides align to TRBD1. The ends lost 4 bases at V and 3 bases at J; junction bases unmatched: 11. Germline assignment: CDR1 SGDLS and CDR2 YYNGEE. This CDR3 has 16 amino acids. CDR3 loop: CASSPRGTGRRYEQYF. CDR3 in DNA: TGTGCCAGCAGCCCTCGCGGGACAGGGAGACGCTACGAGCAGTACTTC.

The chain employs TRBV5-3 and TRBJ1-1; 7 bases match TRBD1. TRBV5-3 is given ORF status, its function remaining uncertain. The CDR3 runs to 12 residues. The V and J ends lost 8 bases and 8 bases, in that order; junction bases with no gene match: 9. The CDR3 sequence: CASSHQTGEAFF. The CDR3 nucleotides are TGTGCCAGCAGCCATCAGACAGGGGAAGCTTTCTTT.

With regard to this clone: Compared with germline, one end of the junction differs, possibly owing to a read error. This chain uses TRBV19 with TRBJ2-2; 8 bases match TRBD1. Germline CDR1 LNHDA, CDR2 SQIVND (reference sequence). The CDR3 is 12 amino acids. CDR3 sequence (DNA): TGCGGGGCAGGGGGCTTCACCGGGGAGCTGTTTTTT. This translates into CGAGGFTGELFF.

This clone has only a few counts. V is TRBV19 and J is TRBJ1-5; unclear D gene. The germline gives CDR1 LNHDA, CDR2 SQIVND (reference sequence). This CDR3 has 14 amino acids. The ends were cut back, 5 bases at V and 4 bases at J, with 12 bases in the middle. Written as DNA, the CDR3 is TGTGCCAGTAGTCTTGACGGCGGTAATCAGCCCCAGCATTTT. This sequence encodes CASSLDGGNQPQHF.

This clone turned up a few times. The chain has TRBV28 and TRBJ2-7; D may match TRBD1 or TRBD2 (6 bases each). The V and J ends lost 6 bases and 3 bases respectively, with 15 bases between them. Germline CDR1 MDHEN, CDR2 SYDVKM. The CDR3 has 14 residues. CDR3 bases: TGTGCCAGCAGGAGGAGGGGGATCTACTACGAGCAGTACTTC. Its translation: CASRRRGIYYEQYF. Full variable domain (outside the CDR3, taken from reference TRBV28 and TRBJ2-7): DVKVTQSSRYLVKRTGEKVFLECVQDMDHENMFWYRQDPGLGLRLIYFSYDVKMKEKGDIPEGYSVSREKKERFSLILESASTNQTSMYLCASRRRGIYYEQYFGPGTRLTVT.

This rearrangement joins TRBV6-1 to TRBJ1-5; 7 positions agree with TRBD1. J gave up 5 bases and V 3 bases, and 7 bases lay outside the gene matches. The CDR3 has 15 residues. Germline V gene data show CDR1 as MNHNS and CDR2 as SASEGT. CDR3 amino acids: CASSDDYRGHQPQHF. The CDR3 DNA follows: TGTGCCAGCAGTGACGATTACAGGGGCCATCAGCCCCAGCATTTT.